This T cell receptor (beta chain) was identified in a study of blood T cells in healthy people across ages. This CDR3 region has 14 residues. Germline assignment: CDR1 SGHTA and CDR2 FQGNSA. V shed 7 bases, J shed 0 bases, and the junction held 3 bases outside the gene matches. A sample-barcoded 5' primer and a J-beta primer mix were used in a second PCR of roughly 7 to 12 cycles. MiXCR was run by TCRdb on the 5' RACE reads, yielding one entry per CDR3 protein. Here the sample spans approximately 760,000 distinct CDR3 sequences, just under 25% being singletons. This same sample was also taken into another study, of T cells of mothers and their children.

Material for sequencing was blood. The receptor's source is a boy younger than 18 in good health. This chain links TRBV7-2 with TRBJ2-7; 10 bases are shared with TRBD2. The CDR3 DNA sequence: TGTGCCAGCAAAGCGGGAGGGAGCTCCTACGAGCAGTACTTC. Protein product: CASKAGGSSYEQYF.